The 10 T cell receptor beta chains below all came from one sample that was sequenced in a study of T cell responses to AZD1222 COVID-19 vaccine (dated by TCRdb to about 2021). What this sample's time point label stands for: about 28 days (+/-7) after the second vaccine dose. The treatment or condition label here, explained by the study, means: meningococcal conjugate vaccine given as trial control. The method behind the library was the immunoSEQ multiplex PCR assay. In TCRdb, the immuneACCESS table is reduced to in-frame sequences with V and J assigned. These tables do not hold every clone; where another copy was compared, an unresolved V gene accounts for under half, and the others remain unexplained. The sample table contains approximately 150,000 clones; only one count was recorded for 70% to 90% of them. The ten largest account for around 4.5% of the sample. The sequencing used peripheral blood, collected 28 days after the second dose of the MenACWY control vaccine. The receptors were gathered from an adult who received the MenACWY meningococcal vaccine as a control.

This chain uses TRBV6-2 or TRBV6-3 with TRBJ2-3; D unclear. Germline V lookup: CDR1 MNHEY, CDR2 SVGEGT. The length of the CDR3 is 15 residues. V was trimmed by 5 bases and J by 6 bases, leaving 18 bases between them. DNA of the CDR3: TGTGCCAGCAGTCCCGACTGGGGATCTTGGGATACGCAGTATTTT. It specifies CASSPDWGSWDTQYF.

The V call is TRBV14, the J call TRBJ2-5; no reliable D call. V was trimmed by 0 bases and J by 2 bases, leaving 13 bases between them. Germline lookup yields CDR1 SGHDN and CDR2 FVKESK. CDR3 length equals 16 residues. This chain's CDR3 is CASSQDGRTLQETQYF. The CDR3 DNA sequence: TGTGCCAGCAGCCAAGATGGCAGAACATTACAAGAGACCCAGTACTTC.

This chain links TRBV18 with TRBJ2-1; 13 bases match TRBD2. Germline-derived CDR1 and CDR2 are KGHSH and LQKENI. The CDR3 contains 18 residues. Unmatched junction bases numbered 6, after V lost 4 bases and J lost 0 bases. The CDR3 coding sequence is TGTGCCAGCTCACAAGTGGGACTAGCGGGGAGCTCCTACAATGAGCAGTTCTTC. It codes for CASSQVGLAGSSYNEQFF.

The V call is TRBV5-1, the J call TRBJ2-3; weak D call: TRBD2 (5 bases). CDR1 is SGHRS, CDR2 YFSETQ, per germline. Deletions cut 4 bases from V and 3 bases from J, with 18 bases between. The CDR3 is 16 residues long. The chain's CDR3 is CASSLPRGQETDTQYF. CDR3 in DNA: TGCGCCAGCAGCCTCCCCCGAGGGCAAGAGACAGATACGCAGTATTTT. The full variable domain, with the rest looked up from reference TRBV5-1 and TRBJ2-3, is KAGVTQTPRYLIKTRGQQVTLSCSPISGHRSVSWYQQTPGQGLQFLFEYFSETQRNKGNFPGRFSGRQFSNSRSEMNVSTLELGDSALYLCASSLPRGQETDTQYFGPGTRLTVL.

This clone was counted between two and nine times. The V and J genes are TRBV6-2 or TRBV6-3 and TRBJ1-5; D gene ambiguous. Trimming shortened V by 6 bases and J by 2 bases, and 8 bases separated the two germline ends. Germline values: CDR1 MNHEY, CDR2 SVGEGT. This CDR3 comprises 13 residues. For the CDR3, the DNA is TGTGCCAGCAGCCTCATCGGCAATCAGCCCCAGCATTTT. Translation: CASSLIGNQPQHF.

The chain couples TRBV28 to TRBJ1-4; D not resolved. Trimming pared 8 bases from V and 0 bases from J, leaving 7 bases between. The germline V gene has CDR1 MDHEN and CDR2 SYDVKM. This CDR3 is 13 amino acids long. CDR3 residues: CASGVATNEKLFF. In DNA, the CDR3 is TGTGCCAGCGGGGTTGCAACTAATGAAAAACTGTTTTTT.

J is TRBJ2-1 and V is TRBV11-1, with TRBD2 matching 9 bases. The CDR3 is 12 residues long. Trimming at V came to 1 base and at J to 16 bases, leaving 5 bases not matched to a gene. Germline values: CDR1 SGHAT, CDR2 FQDESV (reference sequence). This CDR3 reads CASSLEAGGPFF. The CDR3 coding sequence is TGTGCCAGCAGCTTAGAAGCGGGAGGTCCTTTCTTC.

CDR3 loop: CSVVGGLNEQFF. CDR3 coding DNA: TGCAGCGTTGTCGGAGGATTGAATGAGCAGTTCTTC. The J gene is TRBJ2-1, the V gene TRBV29-1, with D perhaps matching TRBD2 (5 bases). Per the germline V gene, CDR1 is SQVTM and CDR2 is ANQGSEA. V gave up 4 bases and J gave up 7 bases, with 11 bases separating them. This CDR3 contains 12 residues.

The V gene is TRBV28, the J gene TRBJ1-1; D gene uncertain. CDR1 and CDR2 (germline): MDHEN, SYDVKM. The ends were cut back, 7 bases at V and 8 bases at J, with 14 bases in the middle. The CDR3 sequence is 12 residues long. CDR3 bases: TGTGCCAGCACCCCTCGATACGCGGAAGCTTTCTTT. Its translation: CASTPRYAEAFF.

The chain links TRBV28 to TRBJ2-2; D unclear. The CDR3 is made up of 17 amino acids. V lost 7 bases, J lost 3 bases, and 21 bases lay in between. Germline V gene data show CDR1 as MDHEN and CDR2 as SYDVKM. The CDR3, as DNA: TGTGCCAGCACCCCCGGTTTTCCCGACCCGCACACCGGGGAGCTGTTTTTT. Translation: CASTPGFPDPHTGELFF.